The source of this TCR beta chain is a study of control samples from healthy donors and cancer patients. Clones were sequenced by immunoSEQ multiplex PCR, and TCRdb holds only the in-frame ones, with some missing. The table lists about 53,000 clones, about 85% of them singletons. The CDR3 has 16 amino acids. Germline loops: CDR1 SGHNT, CDR2 YYREEE (reference sequence). V was pared by 0 bases and J by 2 bases, with 6 bases of the junction left unmatched. The chain joins TRBV5-4 to TRBJ2-7; 9 bases match TRBD1. This clonotype originated in a man aged 60 to 69 with head and neck cancer. The sample comprised PBMCs. DNA of the CDR3: TGTGCCAGCAGCTTGGCAGGGACAGGGTTTACCTACGAGCAGTACTTC. Residues: CASSLAGTGFTYEQYF.